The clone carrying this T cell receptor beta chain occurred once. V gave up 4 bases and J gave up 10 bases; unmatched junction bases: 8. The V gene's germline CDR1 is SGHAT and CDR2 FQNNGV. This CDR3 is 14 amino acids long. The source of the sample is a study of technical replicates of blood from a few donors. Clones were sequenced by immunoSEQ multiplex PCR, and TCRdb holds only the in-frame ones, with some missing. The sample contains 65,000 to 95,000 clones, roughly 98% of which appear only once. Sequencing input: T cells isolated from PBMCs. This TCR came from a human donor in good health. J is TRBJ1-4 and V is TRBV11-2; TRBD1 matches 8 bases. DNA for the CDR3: TGTGCCAGCAGCTCCCGGACAGGGTACGGAAAACTGTTTTTT. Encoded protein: CASSSRTGYGKLFF. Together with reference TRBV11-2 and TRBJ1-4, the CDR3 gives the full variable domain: EAGVAQSPRYKIIEKRQSVAFWCNPISGHATLYWYQQILGQGPKLLIQFQNNGVVDDSQLPKDRFSAERLKGVDSTLKIQPAKLEDSAVYLCASSSRTGYGKLFFGSGTQLSVL.